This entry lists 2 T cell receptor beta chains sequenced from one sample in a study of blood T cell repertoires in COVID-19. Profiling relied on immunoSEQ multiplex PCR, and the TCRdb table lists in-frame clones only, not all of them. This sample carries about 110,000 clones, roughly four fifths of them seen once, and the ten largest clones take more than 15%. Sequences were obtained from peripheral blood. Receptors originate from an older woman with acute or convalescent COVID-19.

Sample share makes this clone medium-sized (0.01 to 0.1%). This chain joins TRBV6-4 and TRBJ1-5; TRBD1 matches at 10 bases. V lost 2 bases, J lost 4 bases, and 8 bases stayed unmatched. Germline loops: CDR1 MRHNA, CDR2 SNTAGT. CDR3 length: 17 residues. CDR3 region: CASSDRGGTGENQPQHF. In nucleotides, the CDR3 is TGTGCCAGCAGTGACAGGGGGGGGACAGGGGAGAATCAGCCCCAGCATTTT.

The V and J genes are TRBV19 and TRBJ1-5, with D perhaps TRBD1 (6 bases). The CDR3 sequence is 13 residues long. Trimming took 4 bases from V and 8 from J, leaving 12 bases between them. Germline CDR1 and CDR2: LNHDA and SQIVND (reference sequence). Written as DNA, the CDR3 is TGTGCCAGTAGTACGCAGGGGTGGGAGCCCCAGCATTTT. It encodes CASSTQGWEPQHF.